One and the same sample provided the 30 T cell receptor beta chains below, sequenced in a study of CD8 T cells in Susac syndrome. Random hexamers were used to reverse transcribe an amount of roughly 0.45 to 1 ug RNA. TCRdb itself ran the immunoSEQ multiplex PCR reads through MiXCR, one entry per CDR3 protein. The sample holds a few hundred thousand distinct CDR3 sequences, nearly 97% seen once. Material: CD4+ T cells from PBMCs. These receptors came from a human donor with multiple sclerosis.

The chain couples TRBV5-6 to TRBJ2-7, with TRBD2 matching 15 bases. There are 16 residues in the CDR3. Per the germline V gene, CDR1 is SGHDT and CDR2 is YYEEEE. The V gene end was trimmed by 3 bases and the J gene end by 2 bases; junction bases not matched to a gene: 3. This chain's CDR3 is CASSSWTSGRAYEQYF. DNA for the CDR3: TGTGCCAGCAGCTCTTGGACTAGCGGGAGGGCCTACGAGCAGTACTTC.

This chain connects TRBV2 to TRBJ1-5; D perhaps matches TRBD1 (5 bases). Between the trimmed V and J ends, which lost 1 base and 9 bases, there was a span of 22 bases. CDR3 length: 17 amino acids. Germline V gene lookup returns CDR1 SNHLY and CDR2 FYNNEI. This chain's CDR3 is CASSEDPTGHTRAPQHF. The CDR3 DNA follows: TGTGCCAGCAGTGAAGACCCGACGGGGCACACCCGGGCGCCCCAGCATTTT.

The chain carries TRBV29-1 and TRBJ2-5, with D maybe TRBD2 (5 bases). Trimming stripped 3 bases from V and 3 bases from J, with 11 bases between. The length of the CDR3 is 13 residues. Germline V gives CDR1 SQVTM, CDR2 ANQGSEA. The CDR3 reads CSVERVVKETQYF. CDR3 nucleotides: TGCAGCGTTGAGAGGGTTGTAAAAGAGACCCAGTACTTC. Complete variable domain (other parts from reference TRBV29-1 and TRBJ2-5): SAVISQKPSRDICQRGTSLTIQCQVDSQVTMMFWYRQQPGQSLTLIATANQGSEATYESGFVIDKFPISRPNLTFSTLTVSNMSPEDSSIYLCSVERVVKETQYFGPGTRLLVL.

The genes are TRBV20-1 and TRBJ2-7; 15 bases align to TRBD2. V dropped 6 bases and J dropped 5; count of bases not matched to a gene: 8. Germline V gene lookup returns CDR1 DFQATT and CDR2 SNEGSKA (reference sequence). The CDR3 consists of 15 residues. The CDR3 region is CSAIGLAGGRNEQYF. Here the CDR3 DNA reads TGCAGTGCGATTGGACTAGCGGGAGGGAGGAACGAGCAGTACTTC.

This clonotype occurred once. The chain combines TRBV30 with TRBJ1-3; 7 nucleotides align to TRBD1. The CDR3 is 15 amino acids. V shed 3 bases, J shed 3 bases, and the junction held 8 bases outside the gene matches. Germline-derived CDR1 and CDR2 are GTSNPN and SVGIG (reference sequence). In DNA form, the CDR3 reads TGTGCCTGGAGCTTAGGGGGCGCGGTTGGAAACACCATATATTTT. Translating gives CAWSLGGAVGNTIYF. Complete variable domain (other parts from reference TRBV30 and TRBJ1-3): SQTIHQWPATLVQPVGSPLSLECTVEGTSNPNLYWYRQAAGRGLQLLFYSVGIGQISSEVPQNLSASRPQDRQFILSSKKLLLSDSGFYLCAWSLGGAVGNTIYFGEGSWLTVV.

The V and J genes are TRBV29-1 and TRBJ2-7; D is unresolved. The CDR3 consists of 13 residues. V lost 5 bases and J lost 3, with 14 bases in between. The germline gives CDR1 SQVTM, CDR2 ANQGSEA. The CDR3 coding sequence is TGCAGCGTTCCTTCGACGGAGTGCTACGAGCAGTACTTC. It codes for CSVPSTECYEQYF.

The chain uses TRBV2 and TRBJ2-5, with TRBD2 as a possible D gene (5 bases). Germline values: CDR1 SNHLY, CDR2 FYNNEI. Trimming stripped 2 bases from V and 5 bases from J, with 9 bases between. The CDR3 is made up of 13 amino acids. CDR3 residues: CASSENSAETQYF. The CDR3 region has the DNA TGTGCCAGCAGTGAAAATAGCGCCGAGACCCAGTACTTC.

V is TRBV20-1 and J is TRBJ2-5, with a weak D call TRBD1 (6 bases). Trimming took off 3 bases at V and 5 bases at J, with 13 bases between the two ends. This CDR3 region has 13 residues. CDR1 and CDR2 (germline): DFQATT, SNEGSKA (reference sequence). CDR3 nucleotides: TGCAGTGCTAGTAGTTGGGGGCTTGAGACCCAGTACTTC. It codes for CSASSWGLETQYF.

The CDR3 reads CASSYLPGLAGGQAEQFF. The CDR3 DNA sequence: TGTGCCAGCAGTTACCTCCCTGGGTTAGCGGGAGGCCAGGCTGAGCAGTTCTTC. This chain joins TRBV6-5 and TRBJ2-1, with 10 positions matching TRBD2. The CDR3 has 18 amino acids. Germline V lookup: CDR1 MNHEY, CDR2 SVGAGI. Trimming removed 2 bases from V and 9 bases from J; junction bases left unmatched: 16.

The chain carries TRBV25-1 and TRBJ2-7, with D perhaps given as TRBD1 or TRBD2 (5 bases each). The length of the CDR3 is 14 residues. The germline V and J ends were trimmed by 2 bases and 1 base, with 9 bases remaining between them. Germline-derived CDR1 and CDR2 are MGHDK and SYGVNS. The CDR3 reads CASSELGPSYEQYF. CDR3 DNA sequence: TGTGCCAGCAGTGAACTGGGACCTTCCTACGAGCAGTACTTC.

The chain employs TRBV6-2 or TRBV6-3 and TRBJ2-3; TRBD2 aligns across 12 bases. V dropped 9 bases and J dropped 3; count of bases not matched to a gene: 1. Looked up from germline, CDR1 is MNHEY and CDR2 is SVGEGT. This CDR3 is built from 13 residues. The chain's CDR3 is CARTSGRTDTQYF. Written as DNA, the CDR3 is TGTGCCAGGACTAGCGGGAGAACAGATACGCAGTATTTT.

The rearrangement links TRBV6-5 to TRBJ1-2; unclear D gene. The CDR3 runs to 15 residues. Per the germline V gene, CDR1 is MNHEY and CDR2 is SVGAGI. V gave up 6 bases and J gave up 0 bases, with 14 bases separating them. For the CDR3, the DNA is TGTGCCAGCAGCTATACAGTCCTCACTAACTATGGCTACACCTTC. Protein product: CASSYTVLTNYGYTF.

This rearrangement joins TRBV3-1 to TRBJ1-1; D not resolved. The germline gives CDR1 LGHDT, CDR2 YNNKEL (reference sequence). Trimming removed 0 bases at V and 2 bases at J, with 7 bases between. The CDR3 totals 14 residues. Here the CDR3 DNA reads TGTGCCAGCAGCCAAGAGGCTCCTAACACTGAAGCTTTCTTT. Translation gives CASSQEAPNTEAFF.

J is TRBJ2-5 and V is TRBV5-1, with D perhaps matching TRBD1 or TRBD2 (5 bases each). Looked up from germline, CDR1 is SGHRS and CDR2 is YFSETQ. There are 14 residues in the CDR3. The ends were cut back, 0 bases at V and 1 base at J, with 7 bases in the middle. The CDR3 sequence is CASSLEGSQETQYF. For the CDR3, the DNA is TGCGCCAGCAGCTTGGAGGGGAGCCAAGAGACCCAGTACTTC.

For the CDR3, the DNA is TGTGCCAGCAGTTTCCCTAATTCACCCCTCCACTTT. Its protein product is CASSFPNSPLHF. The rearrangement uses TRBV12-3 or TRBV12-4 and TRBJ1-6, with D unresolved. Trimming removed 3 bases at V and 6 bases at J, with 3 bases between. The CDR3 spans 12 residues.

The chain joins TRBV7-9 to TRBJ2-3; D is perhaps TRBD2 (6 bases). The CDR3 spans 14 residues. V was cut by 2 bases and J by 3 bases, with 9 bases left in between. The germline V gene encodes CDR1 SEHNR and CDR2 FQNEAQ (reference sequence). The CDR3 protein is CASSLRGETDTQYF. In nucleotides, the CDR3 is TGTGCCAGCAGCTTACGCGGGGAAACAGATACGCAGTATTTT.

The CDR3 region has the DNA TGTGCCAGCAGTTGGACAGGGGTTCAGTATGGCTACACCTTC. Protein: CASSWTGVQYGYTF. The V and J genes are TRBV6-6 and TRBJ1-2, with 9 bases lining up with TRBD1. Germline V lookup: CDR1 MNHNY, CDR2 SVGAGI (reference sequence). This CDR3 has 14 amino acids. V was clipped by 4 bases and J by 5 bases; unmatched bases: 5.

The chain couples TRBV7-3 to TRBJ2-3, with TRBD2 as a possible D gene (6 bases). The CDR3 runs to 16 residues. Germline CDR1 and CDR2: SGHTA and FQGTGA. V lost 5 bases and J lost 1, with 16 bases in between. CDR3 protein: CASSLGAASGTDTQYF. In DNA, the CDR3 is TGTGCCAGCAGCCTAGGGGCCGCTAGCGGCACAGATACGCAGTATTTT. Together with reference TRBV7-3 and TRBJ2-3, the CDR3 gives the full variable domain: GAGVSQTPSNKVTEKGKYVELRCDPISGHTALYWYRQSLGQGPEFLIYFQGTGAADDSGLPNDRFFAVRPEGSVSTLKIQRTERGDSAVYLCASSLGAASGTDTQYFGPGTRLTVL.

This clonotype was observed once. V and J are TRBV5-1 and TRBJ1-4; the D is unclear. CDR3 length: 14 amino acids. The V gene's germline CDR1 is SGHRS and CDR2 YFSETQ. V was trimmed by 0 bases and J by 7 bases, leaving 10 bases between them. The CDR3 DNA is TGCGCCAGCAGCTTGGAAGGGAGAGGTGAAAAACTGTTTTTT. Translating it yields CASSLEGRGEKLFF.

V usage is TRBV2 and J usage is TRBJ1-2, with D possibly TRBD1 on 5 matching bases. Germline V gene sequence: CDR1 SNHLY, CDR2 FYNNEI. The CDR3 is 13 amino acids. The V end was cut by 4 bases, the J end by 7 bases, with 13 bases between. CDR3: CASSAGLRLGYTF. The CDR3 bases are TGTGCCAGCAGTGCGGGGCTTCGCCTTGGCTACACCTTC.

The chain recombines TRBV13 with TRBJ2-7, with 9 bases matching TRBD1. The V gene end was trimmed by 1 base and the J gene end by 4 bases; junction bases not matched to a gene: 8. The CDR3 is made up of 16 amino acids. In germline, CDR1 is PRHDT, CDR2 FYEKMQ (reference sequence). For the CDR3, the DNA is TGTGCCAGCAGCTTAGCTGGACAGGGGTCCCTTTACGAGCAGTACTTC. It translates to CASSLAGQGSLYEQYF.

The chain has TRBV9 and TRBJ1-4, with unresolved D. Per germline, CDR1 SGDLS and CDR2 YYNGEE. This CDR3 is 14 amino acids long. Trimming shortened V by 4 bases and J by 5 bases, and 12 bases separated the two germline ends. In nucleotides, the CDR3 is TGTGCCAGCAGCCCTCCTCCGGGGAATGAAAAACTGTTTTTT. Amino acid sequence: CASSPPPGNEKLFF. Together with reference TRBV9 and TRBJ1-4, the CDR3 gives the full variable domain: DSGVTQTPKHLITATGQRVTLRCSPRSGDLSVYWYQQSLDQGLQFLIQYYNGEERAKGNILERFSAQQFPDLHSELNLSSLELGDSALYFCASSPPPGNEKLFFGSGTQLSVL.

DNA of the CDR3: TGCGCCAGTAGAGCCAGGATCGACACAGATACGCAGTATTTT. Residues: CASRARIDTDTQYF. This chain uses TRBV5-1 with TRBJ2-3, with D unclear. V dropped 8 bases and J dropped 2 bases, with 15 bases sitting between them. The CDR3 contains 14 residues. Germline CDR1 reads SGHRS; CDR2 reads YFSETQ.

This rearrangement joins TRBV20-1 to TRBJ2-7; D is perhaps TRBD1 (6 bases). From germline, CDR1 is DFQATT and CDR2 SNEGSKA (reference sequence). The ends were cut back, 6 bases at V and 6 bases at J, with 15 bases in the middle. CDR3 size: 12 residues. This chain's CDR3 is CSALGPGVEQYF. As DNA, the CDR3 is TGCAGTGCCTTGGGACCAGGGGTCGAGCAGTACTTC.

The chain uses TRBV5-1 and TRBJ2-7; the D gene could be TRBD1 or TRBD2 (5 bases each). Per germline, CDR1 SGHRS and CDR2 YFSETQ. The V end lost 0 bases, the J end lost 3 bases, and 13 bases lay between the germline ends. The CDR3 runs 15 residues. The DNA for the CDR3 is TGCGCCAGCAGCTTGGATGGGACGGGACGCTACGAGCAGTACTTC. Protein sequence: CASSLDGTGRYEQYF.

The chain is built from TRBV19 and TRBJ2-1; D uncertain. This CDR3 region has 11 residues. Trimming stripped 6 bases from V and 1 base from J, with 1 base between. Germline CDR1 and CDR2: LNHDA and SQIVND (reference sequence). The CDR3 sequence is CASRSYNEQFF. CDR3 nucleotide sequence: TGTGCCAGTAGGTCCTACAATGAGCAGTTCTTC.

The V gene is TRBV4-1, the J gene TRBJ1-1, with D possibly being TRBD1 (5 bases). V was trimmed by 4 bases and J by 10 bases, leaving 16 bases between them. CDR1 and CDR2 from the germline V gene are MGHRA and YSYEKL. The CDR3 extends over 13 amino acids. The CDR3 nucleotides are TGCGCCAGCAGCCTTTCCCCGACAGCGATAGCTTTCTTT. Amino acids: CASSLSPTAIAFF.

This chain joins TRBV6-5 and TRBJ1-6; D possibly corresponds to TRBD1 (6 bases). The germline V gene has CDR1 MNHEY and CDR2 SVGAGI. The ends were cut back, 1 base at V and 7 bases at J, with 14 bases in the middle. The CDR3 runs to 16 residues. The CDR3 loop reads CASSYYRGGENSPLHF. CDR3 DNA: TGTGCCAGCAGTTACTACCGAGGGGGTGAAAATTCACCCCTCCACTTT.

The J gene is TRBJ2-1, the V gene TRBV10-3; TRBD2 aligns across 7 bases. J lost 5 bases, V lost 4 bases, and 8 bases had no gene match. The length of the CDR3 is 15 residues. Germline CDR1 ENHRY, CDR2 SYGVKD. DNA for the CDR3: TGTGCCATCAGTGGGAAGGCTAGCGGCAACAATGAGCAGTTCTTC. As protein: CAISGKASGNNEQFF.

The chain uses TRBV20-1 and TRBJ2-1; D unclear. CDR3 length: 8 residues. Germline lookup yields CDR1 DFQATT and CDR2 SNEGSKA (reference sequence). The V end was cut by 4 bases, the J end by 8 bases, with 0 bases between. As DNA, the CDR3 is TGCAGTGCTAATGAGCAGTTCTTC. As protein: CSANEQFF.